A selection of T cell receptor beta chains follows, all from one sample in a study of shared T cell receptors in the human thymus. This table comes from immunoSEQ multiplex PCR, and its TCRdb copy is limited to in-frame clones, with some not included. The sample shows about 730,000 clones, approximately 85% of them seen only once. In addition, the sample was reused for a study of human thymus T cells.

Sequencing was done on a sample of thymocytes. These TCRs come from a girl under three years old with a congenital heart defect. CDR3s include the opening cysteine and the closing phenylalanine or tryptophan. D genes are given only for firm matches. Part of the rows lack a size; the others show once, few, many or a class for expanded clones.

abundance: .; j_gene: TRBJ1-3; v_gene: TRBV7-9; d_gene: .; len: 11; CDR3nt: TGTGCCAGGAGGGTTGGAAACACCATATATTTT; CDR3aa: CARRVGNTIYF
abundance: .; j_gene: TRBJ2-6; v_gene: TRBV9; d_gene: TRBD1; len: 19; CDR3nt: TGTGCCAGCAGCGTAGATTTATGGACAGGTTCCTCTGGGGCCAACGTCCTGACTTTC; CDR3aa: CASSVDLWTGSSGANVLTF
abundance: .; j_gene: TRBJ2-1; v_gene: TRBV30; d_gene: TRBD2; len: 17; CDR3nt: TGTGCCTGGAGTCCATCCCTCGTCGGTAGCGGGATCCATGAGCAGTTCTTC; CDR3aa: CAWSPSLVGSGIHEQFF
abundance: once; j_gene: TRBJ2-7; v_gene: TRBV6-6; d_gene: TRBD1; len: 15; CDR3nt: TGTGCCAGCAGTTACGTGGGACAGAGCTTCTACGAGCAGTACTTC; CDR3aa: CASSYVGQSFYEQYF
abundance: .; j_gene: TRBJ2-5; v_gene: TRBV9; d_gene: TRBD2; len: 18; CDR3nt: TGTGCCAGCAGCGTTGGCGGGTGGCGGGGGACGTTAGGAGAGACCCAGTACTTC; CDR3aa: CASSVGGWRGTLGETQYF
abundance: .; j_gene: TRBJ2-7; v_gene: TRBV7-9; d_gene: .; len: 17; CDR3nt: TGTGCCAGCAGCTTAGATCCCGGTCCCCCCCATCCAGCGGAGCAGTACTTC; CDR3aa: CASSLDPGPPHPAEQYF
abundance: .; j_gene: TRBJ2-7; v_gene: TRBV5-6; d_gene: .; len: 15; CDR3nt: TGTGCCAGCAGCTTGGCCGAGGCGGTGGAATACGAGCAGTACTTC; CDR3aa: CASSLAEAVEYEQYF
abundance: .; j_gene: TRBJ2-5; v_gene: TRBV20-1; d_gene: .; len: 11; CDR3nt: TGCAGTGCTAGACGGAGGGAGACCCAGTACTTC; CDR3aa: CSARRRETQYF
abundance: once; j_gene: TRBJ1-1; v_gene: TRBV19; d_gene: TRBD1; len: 19; CDR3nt: TGTGCCAGTAGTATAGACACAGACAGGGTGGGGGCTATGAACACTGAAGCTTTCTTT; CDR3aa: CASSIDTDRVGAMNTEAFF
abundance: .; j_gene: TRBJ2-6; v_gene: TRBV5-6; d_gene: .; len: 16; CDR3nt: TGTGCCAGCAGCTTGCTTAGGGGTGGTGGGGCCAACGTCCTGACTTTC; CDR3aa: CASSLLRGGGANVLTF
abundance: .; j_gene: TRBJ1-2; v_gene: TRBV7-2; d_gene: TRBD1; len: 10; CDR3nt: TGTGCCTCCGGGACAGATGGCTACACCTTC; CDR3aa: CASGTDGYTF
abundance: few; j_gene: TRBJ1-6; v_gene: TRBV19; d_gene: .; len: 15; CDR3nt: TGTGCCAGTAGTATCAGGGGATCGGATAATTCCCCCCTCCACTTT; CDR3aa: CASSIRGSDNSPLHF
abundance: .; j_gene: TRBJ2-2; v_gene: TRBV7-9; d_gene: .; len: 15; CDR3nt: TGTGCCAGCAGCCAAGGGGGAGTGAACACCGGGGAGCTGTTTTTT; CDR3aa: CASSQGGVNTGELFF
abundance: once; j_gene: TRBJ2-7; v_gene: TRBV2; d_gene: TRBD2; len: 16; CDR3nt: TGTGCCAGCAGTGAGTCGCCTAGCGGGTCCCACCTACAACAGTACTTC; CDR3aa: CASSESPSGSHLQQYF
abundance: .; j_gene: TRBJ1-2; v_gene: TRBV19; d_gene: .; len: 15; CDR3nt: TGTGCCAGTAGTCCGACCTTCTCGGACTCCTATGGCTACACCTTC; CDR3aa: CASSPTFSDSYGYTF
abundance: .; j_gene: TRBJ2-7; v_gene: TRBV5-1; d_gene: TRBD1; len: 15; CDR3nt: TGCGCCAGCAGCTTGGAAATGGGACAGCACTACGAGCAGTACTTC; CDR3aa: CASSLEMGQHYEQYF
abundance: .; j_gene: TRBJ2-2; v_gene: TRBV27; d_gene: .; len: 14; CDR3nt: TGTGCCAGCAGTCCTCAGGGAGGAGGGGGGGAGCTGTTTTTT; CDR3aa: CASSPQGGGGELFF
abundance: .; j_gene: TRBJ1-1; v_gene: TRBV6-5; d_gene: TRBD1; len: 15; CDR3nt: TGTGCCAGCAGTGCATGGGACAGTGCGTACACTGAAGCTTTCTTT; CDR3aa: CASSAWDSAYTEAFF
abundance: .; j_gene: TRBJ1-1; v_gene: TRBV29-1; d_gene: .; len: 14; CDR3nt: TGCAGCGTTCAGCCCGGGACACCGAACACTGAAGCTTTCTTT; CDR3aa: CSVQPGTPNTEAFF
abundance: .; j_gene: TRBJ1-3; v_gene: TRBV7-6; d_gene: .; len: 16; CDR3nt: TGTGCCAGCAGCTTAGCGTGGGGCCAGTCCGGAAACACCATATATTTT; CDR3aa: CASSLAWGQSGNTIYF
abundance: few; j_gene: TRBJ2-3; v_gene: TRBV19; d_gene: .; len: 15; CDR3nt: TGTGCCAGTAGTACACCTGGACAGAACACAGATACGCAGTATTTT; CDR3aa: CASSTPGQNTDTQYF
abundance: .; j_gene: TRBJ2-7; v_gene: TRBV2; d_gene: TRBD1; len: 15; CDR3nt: TGTGCCAGCAGTGCTGGGACAGGGAGCTCCTACGAGCAGTACTTC; CDR3aa: CASSAGTGSSYEQYF
abundance: .; j_gene: TRBJ1-2; v_gene: TRBV6-6; d_gene: .; len: 13; CDR3nt: TGTGCCAGCATCGAGAGGCGGGGAGGTGGCTACACCTTC; CDR3aa: CASIERRGGGYTF
abundance: .; j_gene: TRBJ2-1; v_gene: TRBV7-2; d_gene: .; len: 15; CDR3nt: TGTGCCAGCAGCTTAAAGTGGGGGCCCTACAATGAGCAGTTCTTC; CDR3aa: CASSLKWGPYNEQFF
abundance: .; j_gene: TRBJ2-3; v_gene: TRBV10-3; d_gene: TRBD1; len: 14; CDR3nt: TGTGCCATCAGTGGACAGGGGGCAACAGATACGCAGTATTTT; CDR3aa: CAISGQGATDTQYF
abundance: .; j_gene: TRBJ1-2; v_gene: TRBV18; d_gene: TRBD1; len: 16; CDR3nt: TGTGCCAGCTCAGCCAGTCCCGGGACAGGGCTGAGGGGCTACACCTTC; CDR3aa: CASSASPGTGLRGYTF
abundance: once; j_gene: TRBJ2-7; v_gene: TRBV28; d_gene: .; len: 16; CDR3nt: TGTGCCAGCAGTTTAATATCCCGGCGGCCTTGCTACGAGCAGTACTTC; CDR3aa: CASSLISRRPCYEQYF
abundance: .; j_gene: TRBJ1-3; v_gene: TRBV7-2; d_gene: TRBD1; len: 19; CDR3nt: TGTGCCAGCAGCTCGCTAAAGACCCCCGGGACAGTCTCTGGAAACACCATATATTTT; CDR3aa: CASSSLKTPGTVSGNTIYF
abundance: few; j_gene: TRBJ1-2; v_gene: TRBV2; d_gene: .; len: 11; CDR3nt: TGTGCCAGCTTCTCAGGGTATGGCTACACCTTC; CDR3aa: CASFSGYGYTF
abundance: .; j_gene: TRBJ1-5; v_gene: TRBV19; d_gene: TRBD1; len: 15; CDR3nt: TGTGCCAGTAGCCCGGGACAGGGGGCCAATCAGCCCCAGCATTTT; CDR3aa: CASSPGQGANQPQHF
abundance: .; j_gene: TRBJ2-5; v_gene: TRBV5-4; d_gene: .; len: 15; CDR3nt: TGTGCCAGCCAGGGGCCGGACGCCCAAGGGGAGACCCAGTACTTC; CDR3aa: CASQGPDAQGETQYF
abundance: .; j_gene: TRBJ2-4; v_gene: TRBV5-6; d_gene: TRBD1; len: 16; CDR3nt: TGTGCCAGCAGCTTGGAGGGCGGGACAGGGGAGAACATTCAGTACTTC; CDR3aa: CASSLEGGTGENIQYF
abundance: .; j_gene: TRBJ2-5; v_gene: TRBV10-3; d_gene: .; len: 15; CDR3nt: TGTGCCATCAGTGAATCTGGCAGGGGTGGAGAGACCCAGTACTTC; CDR3aa: CAISESGRGGETQYF
abundance: .; j_gene: TRBJ1-4; v_gene: TRBV4-3; d_gene: .; len: 16; CDR3nt: TGCGCCAGCAGCCAAGCGCAGGGCCCAGCTAATGAAAAACTGTTTTTT; CDR3aa: CASSQAQGPANEKLFF
abundance: few; j_gene: TRBJ2-7; v_gene: TRBV27; d_gene: .; len: 15; CDR3nt: TGTGCCAGCAGGACCTTGACAGAGAGCTCCTACGAGCAGTACTTC; CDR3aa: CASRTLTESSYEQYF
abundance: .; j_gene: TRBJ2-1; v_gene: TRBV10-3; d_gene: TRBD2; len: 14; CDR3nt: TGTGCCGCGGGAGGGGGAAAATTGGGCAATGAGCAGTTCTTC; CDR3aa: CAAGGGKLGNEQFF
abundance: .; j_gene: TRBJ1-2; v_gene: TRBV29-1; d_gene: TRBD1; len: 14; CDR3nt: TGCAGCGTTGAAGCGGACAGGGCAAACTATGGCTACACCTTC; CDR3aa: CSVEADRANYGYTF
abundance: .; j_gene: TRBJ1-3; v_gene: TRBV4-3; d_gene: .; len: 16; CDR3nt: TGCGCCAGCAGCCAAGTGATAAGGACAGCCGGAAACACCATATATTTT; CDR3aa: CASSQVIRTAGNTIYF
abundance: .; j_gene: TRBJ2-7; v_gene: TRBV9; d_gene: TRBD1; len: 13; CDR3nt: TGTGCCAGCAGCCCCGGGACAGGGTACGAGCAGTACTTC; CDR3aa: CASSPGTGYEQYF
abundance: once; j_gene: TRBJ2-2; v_gene: TRBV6-1; d_gene: .; len: 13; CDR3nt: TGTGCCAGCAGTGAATTGAGCACCGGGGAGCTGTTTTTT; CDR3aa: CASSELSTGELFF
abundance: .; j_gene: TRBJ1-2; v_gene: TRBV14; d_gene: .; len: 14; CDR3nt: TGTGCCAGCAGCCAAGAAGGGGCCGGGTATGGCTACACCTTC; CDR3aa: CASSQEGAGYGYTF
abundance: .; j_gene: TRBJ2-7; v_gene: TRBV12-5; d_gene: TRBD2; len: 16; CDR3nt: TGTGCTAGTGGCCCCGGGGGGGGGTCAAGCTCCTACGAGCAGTACTTC; CDR3aa: CASGPGGGSSSYEQYF
abundance: .; j_gene: TRBJ2-1; v_gene: TRBV20-1; d_gene: .; len: 11; CDR3nt: TGCAGTGCTAGAGCTAGCCATGAGCAGTTCTTC; CDR3aa: CSARASHEQFF
abundance: .; j_gene: TRBJ2-1; v_gene: TRBV9; d_gene: TRBD2; len: 15; CDR3nt: TGTGCCAGCAGCGCTGCTAGCGGGGGCTACAATGAGCAGTTCTTC; CDR3aa: CASSAASGGYNEQFF
abundance: .; j_gene: TRBJ1-3; v_gene: TRBV9; d_gene: .; len: 19; CDR3nt: TGTGCCAGCAGCGTAGAAGAAGGGGAGGGCTTAGGAAAAGGAAACACCATATATTTT; CDR3aa: CASSVEEGEGLGKGNTIYF
abundance: .; j_gene: TRBJ1-1; v_gene: TRBV7-6; d_gene: .; len: 14; CDR3nt: TGTGCCAGCAGCTCCAGGGCTACGAACACTGAAGCTTTCTTT; CDR3aa: CASSSRATNTEAFF
abundance: .; j_gene: TRBJ2-1; v_gene: TRBV7-2; d_gene: TRBD1; len: 13; CDR3nt: TGTGCCAGCAGCAGAAAGGGGGCGAATGAGCAGTTCTTC; CDR3aa: CASSRKGANEQFF
abundance: .; j_gene: TRBJ1-2; v_gene: TRBV20-1; d_gene: .; len: 9; CDR3nt: TGCAGTGCCGCGGGCGGCTACACCTTC; CDR3aa: CSAAGGYTF